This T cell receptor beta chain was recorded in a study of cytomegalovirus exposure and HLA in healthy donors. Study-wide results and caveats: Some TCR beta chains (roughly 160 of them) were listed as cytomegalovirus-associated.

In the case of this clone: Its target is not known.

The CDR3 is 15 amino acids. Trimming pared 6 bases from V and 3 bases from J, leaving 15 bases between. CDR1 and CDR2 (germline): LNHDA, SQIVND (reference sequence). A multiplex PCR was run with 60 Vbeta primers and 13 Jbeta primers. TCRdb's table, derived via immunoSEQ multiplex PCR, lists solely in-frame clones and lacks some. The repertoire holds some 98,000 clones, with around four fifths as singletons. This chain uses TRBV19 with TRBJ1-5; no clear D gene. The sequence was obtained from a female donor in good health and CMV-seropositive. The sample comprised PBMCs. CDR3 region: CASSIPRSPNQPQHF. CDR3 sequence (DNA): TGTGCCAGTAGCATACCCCGGTCCCCCAATCAGCCCCAGCATTTT.